The rows below give T cell receptor beta chains drawn from one sample of a study of blood T cells in healthy people across ages. Each CDR3 protein is one row after TCRdb ran MiXCR on the 5' RACE reads. The table has some 1.5 million distinct CDR3 sequences, roughly 27% seen once. Source material: blood. The source of these receptors is a woman aged 30 to 39 in good health. Each CDR3 is given with its conserved first and last residue. The order of the fields is clone size, J gene, D gene, V gene, CDR3 protein, CDR3 DNA. D genes are given only for firm matches. Rows give clone size only sometimes, using once, few, many, or a class for an expanded clone.

>NA|TRBJ2-2|TRBD1|TRBV12-3/TRBV12-4
CASSPDRGLGTGELFF
TGTGCCAGCAGCCCGGACAGGGGGCTAGGCACCGGGGAGCTGTTTTTT
>few|TRBJ2-7|NA|TRBV5-1
CASSLVEGETPYF
TGCGCCAGCAGCTTGGTGGAGGGGGAGACCCCGTACTTC
>few|TRBJ2-3|NA|TRBV20-1
CSELGGLDTQYF
TGCAGCGAACTAGGGGGGCTAGATACGCAGTATTTT
>few|TRBJ2-6|NA|TRBV27
CACRPFGQVVGANVLTF
TGTGCCTGCAGACCATTCGGGCAGGTGGTGGGGGCCAACGTCCTGACTTTC
>few|TRBJ2-3|NA|TRBV5-1
CASSLEGMRDTQYF
TGCGCCAGCAGCTTGGAGGGCATGCGGGATACGCAGTATTTT
>few|TRBJ1-4|NA|TRBV2
CASRTGRSGEKLFF
TGTGCCAGCCGCACGGGGAGGTCGGGAGAAAAACTGTTTTTT
>NA|TRBJ2-5|NA|TRBV5-5
CASKTANQETQYF
TGTGCCAGCAAGACAGCCAACCAAGAGACCCAGTACTTC
>NA|TRBJ2-7|TRBD2|TRBV4-3
CASSQDRAGGAYNEQYF
TGCGCCAGCAGCCAAGATCGAGCGGGAGGGGCCTACAATGAGCAGTACTTC
>once|TRBJ2-6|NA|TRBV7-9
CAGSPVEGRGANVLTF
TGTGCCGGCAGCCCAGTGGAGGGACGAGGGGCCAACGTCCTGACTTTC
>NA|TRBJ1-4|TRBD1|TRBV4-1
CASSQAGTGNEKLFF
TGCGCCAGCAGCCAAGCCGGGACAGGAAATGAAAAACTGTTTTTT
>NA|TRBJ2-3|TRBD2|TRBV2
CASSALAITDTQYF
TGTGCCAGCAGTGCACTAGCGATCACAGATACGCAGTATTTT
>many|TRBJ2-5|TRBD2|TRBV20-1
CSARRLAGVRETQYF
TGCAGTGCTAGGCGACTAGCGGGAGTGCGAGAGACCCAGTACTTC
>once|TRBJ2-1|TRBD2|TRBV7-3
CASSLSGGAINEQFF
TGTGCCAGCAGCTTAAGCGGGGGGGCAATAAATGAGCAGTTCTTC
>NA|TRBJ2-1|NA|TRBV7-8
CASSAWVAGGGPNEEFF
TGTGCCAGCAGCGCATGGGTGGCAGGGGGAGGGCCCAATGAGGAGTTTTTC
>few|TRBJ1-1|NA|TRBV5-1
CSSSLAGRDRNTEAFF
TGCTCCAGCAGCTTGGCCGGGAGGGACCGGAACACTGAAGCTTTCTTT
>once|TRBJ2-7|NA|TRBV3-1
CASSPSGKIYSYEQYF
TGTGCCAGCAGCCCCTCAGGGAAGATTTATTCCTACGAGCAGTACTTC
>few|TRBJ2-5|TRBD2|TRBV14
CASSQDRAGVTQYF
TGTGCCAGCAGCCAAGACCGGGCGGGGGTGACCCAGTACTTC
>many|TRBJ2-1|TRBD1|TRBV29-1
CSINRQGAAGEQFF
TGCAGCATAAACAGACAGGGGGCCGCGGGGGAGCAGTTCTTC
>NA|TRBJ2-1|NA|TRBV5-4
CASSLEDYNEQFF
TGTGCCAGCAGCTTGGAGGATTACAATGAGCAGTTCTTC
>many|TRBJ2-7|NA|TRBV3-1
CASSLEAASEQYF
TGTGCCAGCAGCTTAGAGGCAGCCTCCGAGCAGTACTTC
>NA|TRBJ2-4|NA|TRBV18
CASSPSVSSYNEQYF
TGTGCCAGCTCACCTAGCGTCAGCTCCTACAATGAGCAGTACTTC
>few|TRBJ2-1|TRBD2|TRBV25-1
CASSGTLAGLSGEQFF
TGTGCCAGCAGTGGAACACTAGCGGGGCTTTCCGGTGAGCAGTTCTTC
>many|TRBJ2-7|TRBD1|TRBV6-6
CASSPGTEAYEQYF
TGTGCCAGCAGTCCCGGGACAGAAGCCTACGAGCAGTACTTC
>few|TRBJ2-3|NA|TRBV7-9
CATPGETTDTQYF
TGTGCCACCCCGGGAGAAACCACAGATACGCAGTATTTT
>few|TRBJ2-7|TRBD2|TRBV4-1
CASSQEKAGVFYEQYF
TGCGCCAGCAGCCAAGAGAAAGCGGGGGTCTTCTACGAGCAGTACTTC
>few|TRBJ2-7|TRBD2|TRBV24-1
CATSEPGTSGRALRDEQYF
TGTGCCACCAGTGAACCTGGGACTAGCGGGAGGGCCCTCAGGGACGAGCAGTACTTC
>NA|TRBJ2-7|NA|TRBV7-2
CASSSLGQRYEQYF
TGTGCCAGCAGCTCCCTTGGACAGCGCTACGAGCAGTACTTC
>NA|TRBJ2-7|NA|TRBV18
CASSRSGPIYEQYF
TGTGCCAGCTCACGCTCCGGGCCGATCTACGAGCAGTACTTC
>many|TRBJ2-1|NA|TRBV7-2
CASSLTNYNEQFF
TGTGCCAGCAGCTTAACCAACTACAATGAGCAGTTCTTC
>NA|TRBJ2-1|NA|TRBV20-1
CSAPWTEQFF
TGCAGTGCCCCATGGACTGAGCAGTTCTTC
>NA|TRBJ2-2|TRBD2|TRBV5-1
CASSPGTSGFSTGELFF
TGCGCCAGCAGCCCCGGGACTAGCGGATTTAGCACCGGGGAGCTGTTTTTT
>NA|TRBJ1-3|NA|TRBV6-6
CASKEGGSGNTIYF
TGTGCCAGCAAGGAGGGTGGTTCTGGAAACACCATATATTTT
>few|TRBJ2-7|NA|TRBV14
CASTGERDSSYEQYF
TGTGCCAGCACCGGCGAGCGGGACAGCTCCTACGAGCAGTACTTC
>few|TRBJ1-3|NA|TRBV12-3/TRBV12-4
CASTNLQGSGNTIYF
TGTGCCAGCACGAACCTACAGGGTTCCGGAAACACCATATATTTT
>NA|TRBJ2-1|NA|TRBV7-2
CASSLLSASSYNEQFF
TGTGCCAGCAGCTTATTGAGCGCCAGCTCCTACAATGAGCAGTTCTTC
>many|TRBJ2-1|NA|TRBV14
CASSQGGTAHNEQFF
TGTGCCAGCAGCCAAGGGGGCACGGCGCACAATGAGCAGTTCTTC
>many|TRBJ2-3|NA|TRBV20-1
CSAAQETDTQYF
TGCAGTGCAGCCCAAGAGACAGATACGCAGTATTTT
>NA|TRBJ2-1|TRBD2|TRBV7-2
CASSWGGISYNEQFF
TGTGCCAGCAGCTGGGGGGGGATCTCCTACAATGAGCAGTTCTTC
>NA|TRBJ1-5|TRBD1|TRBV28
CASSSTGTGGVNQPQHF
TGTGCCAGCAGTTCCACCGGGACAGGGGGCGTCAATCAGCCCCAGCATTTT
>NA|TRBJ2-2|NA|TRBV30
CAWSVTRGGTGELFF
TGTGCCTGGAGTGTTACCAGGGGAGGAACCGGGGAGCTGTTTTTT
>NA|TRBJ2-3|TRBD2|TRBV20-1
CSARRMTSGGPTDTRYF
TGCAGTGCTAGACGAATGACTAGCGGGGGGCCCACAGATACGCGGTATTTT
>few|TRBJ2-3|TRBD2|TRBV7-9
CASSPQLAGDTQYF
TGTGCCAGCAGCCCTCAACTAGCGGGAGATACGCAGTATTTT
>few|TRBJ2-3|NA|TRBV9
CASSVDAPTDTQYF
TGTGCCAGCAGCGTAGACGCCCCCACAGATACGCAGTATTTT
>many|TRBJ2-7|NA|TRBV28
CASSSPGPPYEQYF
TGTGCCAGCAGTTCTCCCGGGCCACCCTACGAGCAGTACTTC
>few|TRBJ2-5|NA|TRBV15
CVTSRDELQETQYF
TGTGTCACCAGCAGAGATGAGTTACAAGAGACCCAGTACTTC
>NA|TRBJ2-3|NA|TRBV7-2
CASSPSRSDTQYF
TGTGCCAGCAGCCCCTCCCGGTCAGATACGCAGTATTTT
>NA|TRBJ2-7|NA|TRBV30
CAWSPWGGAAYEQYF
TGTGCCTGGAGCCCCTGGGGCGGGGCGGCCTACGAGCAGTACTTC
>few|TRBJ2-3|TRBD2|TRBV5-5
CASSIFLAGGGDTQYF
TGTGCCAGCAGTATCTTTCTAGCGGGGGGAGGAGATACGCAGTATTTT
>few|TRBJ2-1|TRBD2|TRBV5-5
CASSLMLAGLNEQFF
TGTGCCAGCAGCTTAATGCTAGCGGGGCTCAATGAGCAGTTCTTC
>NA|TRBJ2-7|NA|TRBV20-1
CSARDIGRTSYEQYF
TGCAGTGCTAGAGATATAGGACGGACCTCCTACGAGCAGTACTTC
>few|TRBJ1-6|NA|TRBV10-3
CAISESADNSPLHF
TGTGCCATCAGTGAGTCGGCAGACAATTCACCCCTCCACTTT
>NA|TRBJ1-6|TRBD1|TRBV25-1
CASSGGTGSSPLHF
TGTGCCAGCAGCGGAGGGACAGGGAGTTCACCCCTCCACTTT
>NA|TRBJ1-4|TRBD1|TRBV12-3/TRBV12-4
CASSPSVGGGNEKLFF
TGTGCCAGCAGTCCCTCGGTAGGGGGCGGTAATGAAAAACTGTTTTTT